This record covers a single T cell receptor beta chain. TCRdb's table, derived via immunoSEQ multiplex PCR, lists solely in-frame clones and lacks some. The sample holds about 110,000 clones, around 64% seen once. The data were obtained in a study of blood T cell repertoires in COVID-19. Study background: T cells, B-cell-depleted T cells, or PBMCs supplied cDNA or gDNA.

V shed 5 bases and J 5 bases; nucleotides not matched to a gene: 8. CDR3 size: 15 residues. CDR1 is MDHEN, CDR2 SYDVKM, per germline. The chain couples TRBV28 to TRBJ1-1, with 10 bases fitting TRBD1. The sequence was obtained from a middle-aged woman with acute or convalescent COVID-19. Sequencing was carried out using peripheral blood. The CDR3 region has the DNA TGTGCCAGCAGTGAACCGGGACAGGGGAGAACTGAAGCTTTCTTT. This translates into CASSEPGQGRTEAFF.